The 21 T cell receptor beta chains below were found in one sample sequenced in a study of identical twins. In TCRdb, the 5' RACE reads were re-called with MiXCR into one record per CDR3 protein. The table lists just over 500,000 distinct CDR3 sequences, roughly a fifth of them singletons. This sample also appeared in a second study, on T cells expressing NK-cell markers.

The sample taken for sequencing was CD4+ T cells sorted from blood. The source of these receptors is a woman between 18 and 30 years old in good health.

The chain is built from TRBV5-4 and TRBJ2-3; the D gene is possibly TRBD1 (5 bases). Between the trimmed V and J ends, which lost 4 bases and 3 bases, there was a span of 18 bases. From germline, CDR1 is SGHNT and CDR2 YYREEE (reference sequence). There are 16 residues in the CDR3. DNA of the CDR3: TGTGCCAGCAGCCCGGACACGGCGTGGGCTACAGATACGCAGTATTTT. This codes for CASSPDTAWATDTQYF.

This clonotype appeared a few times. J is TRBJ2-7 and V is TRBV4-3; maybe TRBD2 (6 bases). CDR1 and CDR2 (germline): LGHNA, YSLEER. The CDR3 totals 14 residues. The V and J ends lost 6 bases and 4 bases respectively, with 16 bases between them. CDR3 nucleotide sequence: TGCGCCAGCAGTCCAACTCGGGACTTATACGAGCAGTACTTC. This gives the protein CASSPTRDLYEQYF.

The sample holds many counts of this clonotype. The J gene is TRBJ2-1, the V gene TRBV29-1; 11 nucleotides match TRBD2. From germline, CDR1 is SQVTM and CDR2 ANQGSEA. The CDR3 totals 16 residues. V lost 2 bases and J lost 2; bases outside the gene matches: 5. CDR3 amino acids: CSVERYSGGAYNEQFF. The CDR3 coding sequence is TGCAGCGTTGAAAGGTATAGCGGGGGGGCCTACAATGAGCAGTTCTTC.

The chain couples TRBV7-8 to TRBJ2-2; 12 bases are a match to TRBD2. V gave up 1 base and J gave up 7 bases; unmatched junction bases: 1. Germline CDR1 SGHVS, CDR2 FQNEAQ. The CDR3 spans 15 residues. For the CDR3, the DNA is TGTGCCAGCAGCTTAGTACTAGCGGGAGGCGGGGAGCTGTTTTTT. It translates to CASSLVLAGGGELFF.

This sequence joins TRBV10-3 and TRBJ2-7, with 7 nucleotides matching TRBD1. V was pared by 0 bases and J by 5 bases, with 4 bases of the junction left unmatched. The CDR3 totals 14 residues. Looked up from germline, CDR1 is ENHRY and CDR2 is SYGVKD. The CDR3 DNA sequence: TGTGCCATCAGTGAGTCGAGACAGGGACACGAGCAGTACTTC. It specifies CAISESRQGHEQYF.

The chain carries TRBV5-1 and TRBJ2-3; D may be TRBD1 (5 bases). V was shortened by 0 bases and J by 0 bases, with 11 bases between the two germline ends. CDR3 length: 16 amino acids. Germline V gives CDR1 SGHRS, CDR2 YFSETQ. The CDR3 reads CASSLVRDRSTDTQYF. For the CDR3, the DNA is TGCGCCAGCAGCTTGGTCAGGGATCGGAGCACAGATACGCAGTATTTT. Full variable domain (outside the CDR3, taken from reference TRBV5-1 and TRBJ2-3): KAGVTQTPRYLIKTRGQQVTLSCSPISGHRSVSWYQQTPGQGLQFLFEYFSETQRNKGNFPGRFSGRQFSNSRSEMNVSTLELGDSALYLCASSLVRDRSTDTQYFGPGTRLTVL.

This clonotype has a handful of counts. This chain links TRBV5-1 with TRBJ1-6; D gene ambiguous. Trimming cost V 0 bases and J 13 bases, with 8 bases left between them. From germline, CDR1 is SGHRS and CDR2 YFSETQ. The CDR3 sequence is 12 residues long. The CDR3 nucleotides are TGCGCCAGCAGCTTGGACCGTAGGCCCCTCCACTTT. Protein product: CASSLDRRPLHF.

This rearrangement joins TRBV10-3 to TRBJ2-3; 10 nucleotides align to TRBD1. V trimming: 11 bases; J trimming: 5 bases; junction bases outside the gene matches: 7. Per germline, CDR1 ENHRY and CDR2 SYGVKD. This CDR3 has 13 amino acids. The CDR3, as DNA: TGTGCCTCGGGGACAGGGGCAATAGATACGCAGTATTTT. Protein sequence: CASGTGAIDTQYF.

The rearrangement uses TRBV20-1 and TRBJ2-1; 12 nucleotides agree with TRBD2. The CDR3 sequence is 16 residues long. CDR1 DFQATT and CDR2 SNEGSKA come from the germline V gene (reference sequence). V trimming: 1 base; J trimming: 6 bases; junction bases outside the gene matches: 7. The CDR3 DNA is TGCAGTGCTAGAGGTGGGAGGACTAGCGGGATCAATGAGCAGTTCTTC. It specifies CSARGGRTSGINEQFF.

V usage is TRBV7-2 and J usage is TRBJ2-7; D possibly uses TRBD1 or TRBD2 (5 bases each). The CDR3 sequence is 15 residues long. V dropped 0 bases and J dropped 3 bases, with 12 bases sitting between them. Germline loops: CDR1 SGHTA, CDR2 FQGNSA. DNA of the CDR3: TGTGCCAGCAGCTTAGCGCATTATGGGGGCTACGAGCAGTACTTC. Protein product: CASSLAHYGGYEQYF.

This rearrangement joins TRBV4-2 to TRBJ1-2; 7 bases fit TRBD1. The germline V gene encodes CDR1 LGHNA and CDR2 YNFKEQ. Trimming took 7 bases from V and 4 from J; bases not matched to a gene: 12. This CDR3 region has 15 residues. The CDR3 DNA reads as TGTGCCAGCACCCCCGGACAGGACTCGCCCTATGGCTACACCTTC. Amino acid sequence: CASTPGQDSPYGYTF.

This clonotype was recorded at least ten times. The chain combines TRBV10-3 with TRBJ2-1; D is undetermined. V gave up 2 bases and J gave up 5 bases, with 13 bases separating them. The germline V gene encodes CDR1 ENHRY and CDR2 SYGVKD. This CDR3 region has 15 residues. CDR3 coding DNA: TGTGCCATCAGTGAGCTACGGACCAGCGACAATGAGCAGTTCTTC. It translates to CAISELRTSDNEQFF.

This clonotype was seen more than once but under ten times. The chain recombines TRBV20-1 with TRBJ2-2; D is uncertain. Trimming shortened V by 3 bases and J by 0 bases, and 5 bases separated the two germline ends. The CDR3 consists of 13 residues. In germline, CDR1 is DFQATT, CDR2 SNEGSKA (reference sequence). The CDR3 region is CSASFPNTGELFF. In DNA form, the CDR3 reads TGCAGTGCTAGTTTCCCGAACACCGGGGAGCTGTTTTTT.

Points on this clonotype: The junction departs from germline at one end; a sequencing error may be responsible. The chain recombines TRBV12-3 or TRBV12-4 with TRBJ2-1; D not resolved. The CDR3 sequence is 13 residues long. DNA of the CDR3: TGTGCCAACAGTTTAGGCCACCCTAATGAGCAGTTCTTC. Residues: CANSLGHPNEQFF.

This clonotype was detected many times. The chain's CDR3 is CSAQGASPEAFF. In DNA form, the CDR3 reads TGCAGTGCCCAGGGTGCGAGTCCTGAAGCTTTCTTT. V gene TRBV20-1 combines with J gene TRBJ1-1; D possibly corresponds to TRBD1 (5 bases). This CDR3 comprises 12 residues. Trimming left V 6 bases short and J 6 bases short, with 14 bases between. Germline CDR1 and CDR2: DFQATT and SNEGSKA (reference sequence).

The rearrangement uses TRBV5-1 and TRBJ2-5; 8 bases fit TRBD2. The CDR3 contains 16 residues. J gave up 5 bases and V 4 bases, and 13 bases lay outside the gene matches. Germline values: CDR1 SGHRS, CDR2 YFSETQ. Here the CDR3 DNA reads TGCGCCAGCAGCCACGGGACTAGTCCAGCCATGGAGACCCAGTACTTC. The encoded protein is CASSHGTSPAMETQYF.

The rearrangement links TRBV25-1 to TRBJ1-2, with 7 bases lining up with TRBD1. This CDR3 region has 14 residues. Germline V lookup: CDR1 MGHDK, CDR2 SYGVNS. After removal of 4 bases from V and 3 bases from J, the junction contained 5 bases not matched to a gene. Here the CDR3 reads CASSGARGDYGYTF. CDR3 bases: TGTGCCAGCAGTGGGGCCAGGGGGGACTATGGCTACACCTTC.

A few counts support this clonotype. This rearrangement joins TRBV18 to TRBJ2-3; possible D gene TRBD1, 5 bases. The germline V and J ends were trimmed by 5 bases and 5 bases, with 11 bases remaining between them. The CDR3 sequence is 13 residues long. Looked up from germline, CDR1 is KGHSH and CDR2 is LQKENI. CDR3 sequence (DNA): TGTGCCAGCTCAACCCGACAGCGAGATACGCAGTATTTT. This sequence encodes CASSTRQRDTQYF. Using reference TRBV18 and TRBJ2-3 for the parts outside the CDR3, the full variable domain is NAGVMQNPRHLVRRRGQEARLRCSPMKGHSHVYWYRQLPEEGLKFMVYLQKENIIDESGMPKERFSAEFPKEGPSILRIQQVVRGDSAAYFCASSTRQRDTQYFGPGTRLTVL.

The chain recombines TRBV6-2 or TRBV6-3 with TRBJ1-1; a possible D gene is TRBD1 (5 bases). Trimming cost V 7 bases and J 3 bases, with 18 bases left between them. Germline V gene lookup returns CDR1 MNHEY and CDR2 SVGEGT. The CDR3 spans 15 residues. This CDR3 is CASIPGGRGYTEAFF. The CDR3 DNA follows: TGTGCCAGCATCCCGGGCGGGAGGGGCTACACTGAAGCTTTCTTT.

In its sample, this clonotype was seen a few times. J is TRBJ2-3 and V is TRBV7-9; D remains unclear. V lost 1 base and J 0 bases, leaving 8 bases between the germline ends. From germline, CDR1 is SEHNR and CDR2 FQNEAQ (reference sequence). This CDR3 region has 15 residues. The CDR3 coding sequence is TGTGCCAGCAGCTTAGACCGGATTAGCACAGATACGCAGTATTTT. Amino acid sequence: CASSLDRISTDTQYF.

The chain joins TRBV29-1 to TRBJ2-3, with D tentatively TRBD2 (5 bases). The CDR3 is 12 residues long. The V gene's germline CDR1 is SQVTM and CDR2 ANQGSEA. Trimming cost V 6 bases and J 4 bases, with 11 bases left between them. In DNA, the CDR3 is TGCAGCGTCCCACGGGGAGCAGATACGCAGTATTTT. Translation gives CSVPRGADTQYF.